The rows below give T cell receptor beta chains drawn from one sample of a study of siplizumab effects on memory and regulatory T cells. Assay: immunoSEQ multiplex PCR; the TCRdb copy retains only in-frame clones and omits some. The top ten clones hold approximately 0.15% of a sample with about 100,000 clones, 91% of them seen once. Sequenced input: CD4+ T cells sorted from blood. These receptor sequences come from a human donor in good health. CDR3s include the opening cysteine and the closing phenylalanine or tryptophan. A D gene is named only where the DNA matches it firmly. Rows give clone size only sometimes, using once, few, many, or a class for an expanded clone.

TRBJ1-2,.,13,.,TRBV27,TGTGCCAGCAGTTTCAGGGGCCAATATGGCTACACCTTC,CASSFRGQYGYTF
TRBJ1-1,.,14,.,TRBV7-9,TGTGCCAGCAGCTTACGGGACCAGTCCACTGAAGCTTTCTTT,CASSLRDQSTEAFF
TRBJ1-1,.,16,few,TRBV7-3,TGTGCCAGCAGCTCATACGCCGGCCTCATGAACACTGAAGCTTTCTTT,CASSSYAGLMNTEAFF
TRBJ2-4,.,14,.,TRBV5-6,TGTGCCAGCAGCCCCTCGGATGGGGGAAACATTCAGTACTTC,CASSPSDGGNIQYF
TRBJ1-5,TRBD1,17,.,TRBV19,TGTGCCAGTAGCCGAGCCGGCGGACAGGCCCGGAATCAGCCCCAGCATTTT,CASSRAGGQARNQPQHF
TRBJ1-1,.,15,.,TRBV7-2,TGTGCCAGCAGCTTAGGACAGTCTGGGCACACTGAAGCTTTCTTT,CASSLGQSGHTEAFF
TRBJ2-1,.,12,.,TRBV15,TGTGCCACCGGACAGAGCTACAATGAGCAGTTCTTC,CATGQSYNEQFF
TRBJ1-3,.,14,.,TRBV19,TGTGCCAGTAGTATAAGAGGGGCTGGAAACACCATATATTTT,CASSIRGAGNTIYF
TRBJ1-2,.,13,.,TRBV7-9,TGTGCCAGCAGCTTAGAGGTCCGGGGTGGCTACACCTTC,CASSLEVRGGYTF
TRBJ2-5,TRBD2,15,.,TRBV6-1,TGTGCCAGCAGTGACGCGGGGGGTATGCAAGAGACCCAGTACTTC,CASSDAGGMQETQYF
TRBJ1-1,.,12,.,TRBV10-3,TGTGCCATCAGTGGGCAGGGTACTGAAGCTTTCTTT,CAISGQGTEAFF
TRBJ2-7,.,14,.,TRBV6-4,TGTGCCAGCAGCCCCCGGGCTCGGGACTACGAGCAGTACTTC,CASSPRARDYEQYF
TRBJ1-1,.,15,.,TRBV11-2,TGTGCCAGCAGCTCTTCAGGGAGAGGGAACACTGAAGCTTTCTTT,CASSSSGRGNTEAFF
TRBJ1-6,.,19,.,TRBV19,TGTGCCAGTAGTAACCCGAGACAGCGCCCTAGCTCCTATAATTCACCCCTCCACTTT,CASSNPRQRPSSYNSPLHF
TRBJ2-7,.,14,.,TRBV2,TGTGCCAGCAGTGGGCAGACAGGCCCCTACGAGCAGTACTTC,CASSGQTGPYEQYF
TRBJ1-2,.,16,.,TRBV5-6,TGTGCCAGCAGCCGGCGGGGTACGAGTCTTAACTATGGCTACACCTTC,CASSRRGTSLNYGYTF
TRBJ2-1,.,14,.,TRBV30,TGTGCCCGAAAGAACGGGGGCTCCTACAATGAGCAGTTCTTC,CARKNGGSYNEQFF
TRBJ2-3,.,18,.,TRBV7-2,TGTGCCAGCAGCTTAAGGGGGTCGTCGGGGTCCCCCACAGATACGCAGTATTTT,CASSLRGSSGSPTDTQYF
TRBJ1-2,TRBD1,15,.,TRBV19,TGTGCCAGTAGTATCGCGAGACAGGGCCTCTATGGCTACACCTTC,CASSIARQGLYGYTF
TRBJ1-5,.,14,.,TRBV6-6,TGTGCCAGCAGTTACTCGGTAAGCAATCAGCCCCAGCATTTT,CASSYSVSNQPQHF
TRBJ2-7,.,16,.,TRBV12-2,TGTGCAAGTCGCTTAACCAGACAGGGTAGGACCTACGAGCAGTACTTC,CASRLTRQGRTYEQYF
TRBJ1-2,TRBD1,16,.,TRBV28,TGTGCCAGCAGTTTAGGGGTTCCGGGACAGGGTGATGGCTACACCTTC,CASSLGVPGQGDGYTF
TRBJ2-2,.,16,.,TRBV7-2,TGTGCCAGCAGTCCGTCTCGGCGGGGTGGGACCGGGGAGCTGTTTTTT,CASSPSRRGGTGELFF
TRBJ1-1,.,11,few,TRBV20-1,TGCAGTGCTAGCGCACAGATTGAAGCTTTCTTT,CSASAQIEAFF
TRBJ1-1,.,13,.,TRBV12-5,TGTGCTAGTGGTTTGGAGGTAGGCACTGAAGCTTTCTTT,CASGLEVGTEAFF
TRBJ2-3,.,14,.,TRBV10-3,TGTGCCATCAGCCGGGACGCAAGCACAGATACGCAGTATTTT,CAISRDASTDTQYF
TRBJ1-6,.,15,.,TRBV28,TGTGCCAGCAGTAACCGGGCTTCTTCTAATTCACCCCTCCACTTT,CASSNRASSNSPLHF
TRBJ2-3,TRBD2,15,.,TRBV7-6,TGTGCCAGCAGCTCACTAGCGGGGGGCCCAGATACGCAGTATTTT,CASSSLAGGPDTQYF
TRBJ2-3,TRBD1,14,.,TRBV14,TGTGCCAGCAGCGGGACAGGGTGGACAGATACGCAGTATTTT,CASSGTGWTDTQYF
TRBJ2-7,.,15,.,TRBV9,TGTGCCAGCAGCGTCAGCCCTTCGGGGCGTTACGAGCAGTACTTC,CASSVSPSGRYEQYF
TRBJ2-2,TRBD1,15,few,TRBV15,TGTGCCACCAGCAGCGGGACAGTTTTTACCGGGGAGCTGTTTTTT,CATSSGTVFTGELFF
TRBJ2-5,TRBD2,14,once,TRBV10-3,TGTGCCATCAAGGAGCGGGGTGAGGAAAAGACCCAGTACTTC,CAIKERGEEKTQYF
TRBJ1-6,TRBD1,15,.,TRBV7-2,TGTGCCAGCACCCTTACGGGACAGGGGACTTCACCCCTCCACTTT,CASTLTGQGTSPLHF
TRBJ2-6,TRBD2,14,.,TRBV5-1,TGCGCCAGCAGCTTCCTTCCGGGGGGTCCCGTCCTGACTTTC,CASSFLPGGPVLTF
TRBJ1-6,TRBD1,17,.,TRBV5-3,TGTGCCAGAAGCTTCCGACAGGGGGCTATGACTAGATCACCCCTCCACTTT,CARSFRQGAMTRSPLHF
TRBJ1-6,.,14,.,TRBV19,TGTGCCAGTAGTACAGACAGCGTGAATTCACCCCTCCACTTT,CASSTDSVNSPLHF
TRBJ2-7,TRBD2,12,.,TRBV9,TGTGCCAGCAGCCGTCGGGGGGAGGAGCAGTACTTC,CASSRRGEEQYF
TRBJ2-7,.,16,.,TRBV7-5,TGTGTCAGACCGAGGACAGGCAGGATATTTCAGACGGAGCAGTACTTC,CVRPRTGRIFQTEQYF
TRBJ2-1,TRBD1,16,.,TRBV15,TGTGCCACCAGCCCAGGCCGCGGGACAGGGACGAATGAGCAGTTCTTC,CATSPGRGTGTNEQFF
TRBJ2-7,.,15,.,TRBV7-8,TGTGCCAGCAGCTTAGATGGACAGACGTCCTACGAGCAGTACTTC,CASSLDGQTSYEQYF
TRBJ2-3,.,11,.,TRBV10-3,TGTGCCATCAGTAACACAGATACGCAGTATTTT,CAISNTDTQYF
TRBJ1-2,TRBD1,13,few,TRBV11-2,TGTGCCAGCAGCCTTCCAGGGGGCTATGGCTACACCTTC,CASSLPGGYGYTF
TRBJ2-1,TRBD1,15,.,TRBV6-6,TGTGCCAGCAGTACCGGGACAGGGGGTCGGAATGAGCAGTTCTTC,CASSTGTGGRNEQFF
TRBJ2-5,TRBD2,16,.,TRBV7-2,TGTGCCAGCAGCTTAGGCCTGACTAGCGGGCAAGAGACCCAGTACTTC,CASSLGLTSGQETQYF
TRBJ2-7,.,12,.,TRBV7-9,TGTGCCAGCAGCTCCCTCTCCTACGAGCAGTACTTC,CASSSLSYEQYF
TRBJ1-1,TRBD1,15,.,TRBV5-1,TGCGCCAGCACCCCGGTGGGACAGGGGGCCTCGGGAGCTTTCTTT,CASTPVGQGASGAFF
TRBJ2-7,TRBD2,15,.,TRBV2,TGTGCCAGCAGTTACGGACTAGCGGGGACTTACGAGCAGTACTTC,CASSYGLAGTYEQYF
TRBJ2-5,TRBD2,11,.,TRBV14,TGTGCCAGCAGCAAAAGCGGGGCCCAGTACTTC,CASSKSGAQYF
TRBJ1-4,.,16,.,TRBV7-6,TGTGCCAGCAGCCCGTTACAGGGCGCAACTAATGAAAAACTGTTTTTT,CASSPLQGATNEKLFF
TRBJ2-7,.,14,.,TRBV7-9,TGTGCCAGCAGCTTTGGGGCGGCGACCTACGAGCAGTACTTC,CASSFGAATYEQYF
TRBJ2-3,.,13,few,TRBV19,TGTGCCAGTGCACAGGGAATCACAGATACGCAGTATTTT,CASAQGITDTQYF
TRBJ2-7,TRBD1,12,.,TRBV2,TGTGCCAGCAGCAAACAGGGGAACGAGCAGTACTTC,CASSKQGNEQYF
TRBJ2-1,.,14,.,TRBV10-3,TGTGCCATCAAAGACAGGAACCAATACAATGAGCAGTTCTTC,CAIKDRNQYNEQFF
TRBJ1-2,.,13,.,TRBV7-2,TGTGCCAGCAGCTTAGGGGGGTGGGATGGCTACACCTTC,CASSLGGWDGYTF
TRBJ2-1,TRBD1,14,.,TRBV19,TGTGCCAGTAAGGGACAGGGGGCCTACAATGAGCAGTTCTTC,CASKGQGAYNEQFF
TRBJ2-7,.,14,.,TRBV11-1,TGTGCCAGCAGCTTAGGACAGTCCTCCTACGAGCAGTACTTC,CASSLGQSSYEQYF
TRBJ1-3,.,14,.,TRBV5-4,TGTGCCAGCAGCTTAACCAGGGTAAGTAACACCATATATTTT,CASSLTRVSNTIYF
TRBJ1-1,TRBD1,17,.,TRBV7-9,TGTGCCAGCAGCTGGGGGGTAGGGACAGGGTTGAACACTGAAGCTTTCTTT,CASSWGVGTGLNTEAFF